A selection of T cell receptor beta chains follows, all from one sample in a study of neurological immune-mediated disorders. TCRdb analysed the 5' RACE reads with MiXCR anew, one entry per CDR3 protein. This table holds around 64,000 distinct CDR3 sequences, roughly 13% found once. The sample taken for sequencing was PBMCs. These receptors came from a woman aged 55-69 years with HTLV-1-associated myelopathy (HAM/TSP). Each CDR3 is given with its conserved first and last residue. D genes are given only for firm matches. A clone size is listed for some rows: how often the clone was seen (once, few, many), or a class if it is expanded.

d_gene: .; v_gene: TRBV20-1; abundance: .; j_gene: TRBJ2-3; CDR3aa: CSARLKRDTQYF; CDR3nt: TGCAGTGCGAGACTGAAGCGCGATACGCAGTATTTT
d_gene: .; v_gene: TRBV27; abundance: many; j_gene: TRBJ1-2; CDR3aa: CASNRSLSFRIYGYTF; CDR3nt: TGTGCCAGCAATCGCAGCCTTTCTTTTAGAATCTATGGCTACACCTTC
d_gene: TRBD2; v_gene: TRBV18; abundance: many; j_gene: TRBJ2-2; CDR3aa: CASSPSLAGKTGELFF; CDR3nt: TGTGCCAGCTCACCGTCACTAGCGGGAAAGACCGGGGAGCTGTTTTTT
d_gene: .; v_gene: TRBV3-1; abundance: many; j_gene: TRBJ2-1; CDR3aa: CASSLSTLVTYNEQFF; CDR3nt: TGTGCCAGCAGCCTTTCCACCCTAGTAACTTACAATGAGCAGTTCTTC
d_gene: .; v_gene: TRBV27; abundance: .; j_gene: TRBJ2-3; CDR3aa: CANNRGTITDTQYF; CDR3nt: TGTGCCAACAATAGAGGGACGATCACGGATACGCAGTATTTT
d_gene: TRBD1; v_gene: TRBV20-1; abundance: many; j_gene: TRBJ1-4; CDR3aa: CSASPKTGRGEKLFF; CDR3nt: TGCAGTGCTAGCCCCAAGACAGGGCGGGGAGAAAAACTGTTTTTT
d_gene: .; v_gene: TRBV20-1; abundance: many; j_gene: TRBJ2-1; CDR3aa: CSPKGAGEQFF; CDR3nt: TGCAGTCCGAAAGGGGCGGGTGAGCAGTTCTTC
d_gene: .; v_gene: TRBV21-1; abundance: many; j_gene: TRBJ2-1; CDR3aa: CASTKNRGAYNEQFF; CDR3nt: TGTGCCAGCACTAAGAACAGGGGAGCCTACAATGAGCAGTTCTTC
d_gene: .; v_gene: TRBV20-1; abundance: many; j_gene: TRBJ2-1; CDR3aa: CSASRDGSMNEQFF; CDR3nt: TGCAGTGCTAGCCGAGACGGGAGTATGAATGAGCAGTTCTTC
d_gene: .; v_gene: TRBV6-2/TRBV6-3; abundance: many; j_gene: TRBJ2-1; CDR3aa: CASSYARDDNEQFF; CDR3nt: TGTGCCAGCAGTTACGCCCGGGACGACAATGAGCAGTTCTTC
d_gene: .; v_gene: TRBV20-1; abundance: many; j_gene: TRBJ2-5; CDR3aa: CSARAGGYSETQYF; CDR3nt: TGCAGTGCTAGAGCCGGGGGCTATTCGGAGACCCAGTACTTC
d_gene: .; v_gene: TRBV7-3; abundance: medium-sized; j_gene: TRBJ2-1; CDR3aa: CASSPQGGWGNEQFF; CDR3nt: TGTGCCAGCAGCCCGCAGGGGGGGTGGGGCAATGAGCAGTTCTTC
d_gene: .; v_gene: TRBV28; abundance: many; j_gene: TRBJ2-7; CDR3aa: CASSRTGLKVKYEQYF; CDR3nt: TGTGCCAGCAGTCGGACAGGACTAAAGGTCAAGTACGAGCAGTACTTC
d_gene: .; v_gene: TRBV28; abundance: many; j_gene: TRBJ1-1; CDR3aa: CASSSLRDTLGYTEAFF; CDR3nt: TGTGCCAGCAGTTCCTTGCGGGACACTTTGGGGTACACTGAAGCTTTCTTT
d_gene: .; v_gene: TRBV12-5; abundance: many; j_gene: TRBJ2-7; CDR3aa: CASGLPDEQYF; CDR3nt: TGTGCTAGTGGTCTCCCGGACGAGCAGTACTTC
d_gene: TRBD2; v_gene: TRBV5-5; abundance: many; j_gene: TRBJ2-5; CDR3aa: CASSFPLAGQETQYF; CDR3nt: TGTGCCAGCAGCTTCCCACTAGCGGGCCAAGAGACCCAGTACTTC
d_gene: .; v_gene: TRBV11-2; abundance: many; j_gene: TRBJ2-7; CDR3aa: CASSLVPGTSYEQYF; CDR3nt: TGTGCCAGCAGCTTAGTTCCGGGAACCTCCTACGAGCAGTACTTC